This T cell receptor beta chain was identified during a study of CD8 T cells in Susac syndrome. Study as a whole: Each patient with Susac syndrome, at the time of blood draw, was therapy-naive, on corticosteroids, or on intravenous immunoglobulin alone. General observations from the study: Regarding the TCR sequencing and HLA analysis, the study admitted that a relatively small number of individuals were involved. The Susac syndrome CD4+ T cell repertoires displayed no clonal expansion.

The CDR3 runs 16 residues. Trimming left V 4 bases short and J 3 bases short, with 21 bases between. CDR1 and CDR2 from the germline V gene are GTSNPN and SVGIG (reference sequence). When the RNA was reverse transcribed, random hexamers were used with an input of about 0.5 to 1 ug. From the immunoSEQ multiplex PCR reads, TCRdb called clonotypes with MiXCR, one entry per CDR3 protein. The data hold 150,000 to 200,000 distinct CDR3 sequences, with under 97% observed a single time. Turning to this clonotype: Antigen unknown.

The chain carries TRBV30 and TRBJ1-2; maybe TRBD1 (5 bases). The sample was CD4+ T cells from PBMCs. The receptor was derived from a human donor with Susac syndrome. The CDR3 protein is CAWTVLGQGRDYGYTF. The CDR3, as DNA: TGTGCCTGGACCGTACTCGGGCAGGGAAGAGACTATGGCTACACCTTC.